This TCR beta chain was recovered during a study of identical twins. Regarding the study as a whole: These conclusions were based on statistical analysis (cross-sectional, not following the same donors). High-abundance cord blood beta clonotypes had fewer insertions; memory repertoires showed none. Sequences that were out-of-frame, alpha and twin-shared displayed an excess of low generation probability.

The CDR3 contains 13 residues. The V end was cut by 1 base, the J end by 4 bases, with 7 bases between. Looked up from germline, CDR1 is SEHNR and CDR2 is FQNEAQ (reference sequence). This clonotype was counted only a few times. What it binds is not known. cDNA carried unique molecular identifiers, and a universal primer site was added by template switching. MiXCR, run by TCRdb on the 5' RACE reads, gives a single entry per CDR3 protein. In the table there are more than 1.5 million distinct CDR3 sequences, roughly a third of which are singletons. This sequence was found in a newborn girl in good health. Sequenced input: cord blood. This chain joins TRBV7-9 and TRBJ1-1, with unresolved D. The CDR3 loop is CASSLEYRTEAFF. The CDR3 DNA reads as TGTGCCAGCAGCTTAGAGTATCGCACTGAAGCTTTCTTT.